These 31 T cell receptor beta chains were sequenced from one sample in a study of OX40 agonist ivuxolimab in advanced cancers. Only in-frame clones appear in the TCRdb table, and some are missing; sequencing was by immunoSEQ multiplex PCR. The table records 45,000 to 70,000 clones, approximately 90% of them present only once. The sequencing used CD4+ or CD8+ T cells sorted from blood, collected in a trial of the OX40 agonist ivuxolimab. The receptors were gathered from an adult with an advanced solid tumor such as melanoma, head and neck, liver or kidney cancer.

Remarks on this clone: The junction departs from the called germline gene at one end, perhaps through a read error. The chain is built from TRBV7-8 and TRBJ2-2; no clear D. This CDR3 has 13 residues. CDR1 and CDR2 from the germline V gene are SGHVS and FQNEAQ. CDR3: CASSNDRTAELFF. In nucleotides, the CDR3 is TGTGCCAGCAGCAACGATCGGACCGCGGAGCTGTTTTTT.

The chain uses TRBV27 and TRBJ2-3; 9 nucleotides match TRBD2. There are 16 residues in the CDR3. The junction had 8 bases not matched to a gene; V was cut back by 3 bases and J by 4 bases. Germline CDR1 is MNHEY and CDR2 is SMNVEV (reference sequence). As DNA, the CDR3 is TGTGCCAGCAGTTTCATACGCGGGGGGGGCCCAGATACGCAGTATTTT. Residues: CASSFIRGGGPDTQYF.

This clone was seen only a few times. The CDR3 DNA is TGTGCCATCAGAAACGTAGCGGGATATTACAATGAGCAGTTCTTC. Its protein product is CAIRNVAGYYNEQFF. This sequence joins TRBV10-3 and TRBJ2-1; TRBD2 aligns across 8 bases. Losses at the gene ends were 6 bases for V and 4 bases for J; bases not matched to a gene: 8. The CDR3 runs 15 residues. Germline V gives CDR1 ENHRY, CDR2 SYGVKD.

The chain carries TRBV11-1 and TRBJ2-7, with TRBD1 identical over 10 bases. CDR3 length: 15 residues. Germline V gene data show CDR1 as SGHAT and CDR2 as FQDESV (reference sequence). The J segment lost 4 bases and the V segment lost 5 bases, leaving 8 bases of the junction unmatched. CDR3 sequence reads: CASSKTGGFSYEQYF. CDR3 in DNA: TGTGCCAGCAGCAAGACAGGGGGCTTTTCTTACGAGCAGTACTTC.

This sequence joins TRBV9 and TRBJ2-3; D is perhaps TRBD1 (6 bases). The CDR3 has 15 amino acids. V was trimmed by 1 base and J by 2 bases, leaving 11 bases between them. CDR1 and CDR2 from the germline V gene are SGDLS and YYNGEE. The CDR3 is CASSVSQGNTDTQYF. As DNA, the CDR3 is TGTGCCAGCAGCGTAAGCCAGGGGAACACAGATACGCAGTATTTT.

The chain is built from TRBV28 and TRBJ1-2; D possibly corresponds to TRBD1 (5 bases). V lost 6 bases, J lost 6 bases, and 11 bases lay in between. CDR3 size: 12 residues. Germline CDR1 is MDHEN and CDR2 is SYDVKM. CDR3 region: CASSGTLDGYTF. DNA for the CDR3: TGTGCCAGCAGCGGGACGTTGGATGGCTACACCTTC.

This rearrangement joins TRBV7-9 to TRBJ1-1; weak D call: TRBD1 (6 bases). This CDR3 has 12 residues. The germline CDR1 and CDR2 sequences are SEHNR and FQNEAQ (reference sequence). V gave up 5 bases and J gave up 11 bases, with 15 bases separating them. As DNA, the CDR3 is TGTGCCAGCAGCCAAGGGGGAACTGGGGCTTTCTTT. Its protein is CASSQGGTGAFF.

The chain is built from TRBV27 and TRBJ1-5; TRBD1 matches at 8 bases. The CDR3 sequence is 16 residues long. Germline trimming cut 6 bases from V and 2 bases from J; bases unmatched to any gene: 9. Germline values: CDR1 MNHEY, CDR2 SMNVEV (reference sequence). This CDR3 reads CASRLQGARGNQPQHF. In nucleotides, the CDR3 is TGTGCCAGCAGGCTTCAGGGGGCGCGGGGCAATCAGCCCCAGCATTTT.

The CDR3 loop is CASSRSLDSYEQYF. CDR3 nucleotides: TGTGCCAGCAGCCGCTCCCTAGACTCCTACGAGCAGTACTTC. This chain uses TRBV6-6 with TRBJ2-7; D is uncertain. Trimming cost V 6 bases and J 0 bases, with 12 bases left between them. This CDR3 is built from 14 residues. From germline, CDR1 is MNHNY and CDR2 SVGAGI (reference sequence).

This chain links TRBV28 with TRBJ1-6; tentative D call: TRBD1 (5 bases). This CDR3 is built from 14 residues. The germline CDR1 and CDR2 sequences are MDHEN and SYDVKM. Deletions cut 5 bases from V and 7 bases from J, with 12 bases between. The CDR3 protein is CASSPWGVNSPLHF. CDR3 DNA: TGTGCCAGCAGTCCCTGGGGCGTAAATTCACCCCTCCACTTT.

The V call is TRBV5-4, the J call TRBJ2-7, with TRBD2 matching 12 bases. V lost 4 bases and J lost 2; bases outside the gene matches: 7. The CDR3 is made up of 16 amino acids. Germline lookup yields CDR1 SGHNT and CDR2 YYREEE (reference sequence). The CDR3 is CASSGGTSGPAYEQYF. The CDR3 nucleotides are TGTGCCAGCAGCGGTGGGACTAGCGGGCCAGCCTACGAGCAGTACTTC.

This chain links TRBV5-6 with TRBJ1-2; D not certain. Per germline, CDR1 SGHDT and CDR2 YYEEEE. Trimming took 0 bases from V and 4 from J, leaving 10 bases between them. There are 14 residues in the CDR3. CDR3: CASSLAQPSYGYTF. For the CDR3, the DNA is TGTGCCAGCAGCTTGGCCCAGCCTTCCTATGGCTACACCTTC.

This CDR3 reads CASSWDEETQYF. CDR3 sequence (DNA): TGCGCCAGCAGCTGGGACGAGGAGACCCAGTACTTC. The gene calls are TRBV5-1 and TRBJ2-5; possibly TRBD1 or TRBD2 for D (5 bases each). The ends were cut back, 3 bases at V and 5 bases at J, with 8 bases in the middle. The CDR3 is made up of 12 amino acids. The germline V gene encodes CDR1 SGHRS and CDR2 YFSETQ.

The rearrangement uses TRBV30 and TRBJ2-3; 10 positions match TRBD2. The length of the CDR3 is 15 residues. V lost 4 bases to trimming and J lost 1 base; unmatched junction nucleotides: 5. Germline loops: CDR1 GTSNPN, CDR2 SVGIG (reference sequence). The CDR3 is CAWNTGTSGTDTQYF. DNA of the CDR3: TGTGCCTGGAATACCGGGACTAGCGGCACAGATACGCAGTATTTT. The full variable domain, rest sourced from reference TRBV30 and TRBJ2-3, is SQTIHQWPATLVQPVGSPLSLECTVEGTSNPNLYWYRQAAGRGLQLLFYSVGIGQISSEVPQNLSASRPQDRQFILSSKKLLLSDSGFYLCAWNTGTSGTDTQYFGPGTRLTVL.

The chain has TRBV7-3 and TRBJ2-2; D possibly corresponds to TRBD2 (5 bases). V was shortened by 3 bases and J by 9 bases, with 8 bases between the two germline ends. Germline V CDR1 and CDR2: SGHTA, FQGTGA. This CDR3 comprises 12 residues. The CDR3 DNA follows: TGTGCCAGCAGCTTGCCCGGGAGGGAGCTGTTTTTT. Translation: CASSLPGRELFF.

V and J are TRBV27 and TRBJ2-1; perhaps TRBD2 as D (5 bases). Germline assignment: CDR1 MNHEY and CDR2 SMNVEV (reference sequence). The CDR3 loop spans 12 amino acids. The V gene lost 5 bases and the J gene lost 9 bases, with 11 bases spanning the gap. CDR3 amino acids: CASSIATGEQFF. CDR3 sequence (DNA): TGTGCCAGCAGTATAGCGACGGGTGAGCAGTTCTTC.

The CDR3 DNA reads as TGCGCCAGCAGCCAATCGCCAGGGAGAGCCGAAGGCTCTGGGGCCAACGTCCTGACTTTC. It is translated as CASSQSPGRAEGSGANVLTF. The rearrangement uses TRBV4-1 and TRBJ2-6; D could derive from TRBD1 or TRBD2 (5 bases each). Germline V gene data show CDR1 as MGHRA and CDR2 as YSYEKL. The CDR3 consists of 20 residues. V lost 2 bases and J 0 bases, leaving 20 bases between the germline ends.

J is TRBJ2-1 and V is TRBV27, with D possibly TRBD2 on 5 matching bases. Trimming removed 0 bases at V and 6 bases at J, with 15 bases between. Germline CDR1 and CDR2: MNHEY and SMNVEV (reference sequence). The CDR3 spans 16 residues. Here the CDR3 DNA reads TGTGCCAGCAGTTTATCATTGGCGGGTATCTCCAATGAGCAGTTCTTC. Its protein product is CASSLSLAGISNEQFF.

The chain employs TRBV20-1 and TRBJ1-1; D is ambiguous. V was clipped by 6 bases and J by 5 bases, with 10 bases between them. The germline V gene encodes CDR1 DFQATT and CDR2 SNEGSKA (reference sequence). The CDR3 length is 11 residues. The CDR3 loop is CSAVFGTEAFF. In DNA form, the CDR3 reads TGCAGTGCAGTCTTCGGGACTGAAGCTTTCTTT.

The chain couples TRBV4-1 to TRBJ2-3, with 8 positions matching TRBD2. With V trimmed by 4 bases and J by 4 bases, 10 bases remained unmatched. The CDR3 extends over 16 amino acids. Germline CDR1 and CDR2: MGHRA and YSYEKL. The CDR3 sequence is CASSPISTSVSDTQYF. The CDR3 DNA is TGCGCCAGCAGCCCTATTTCGACTAGCGTTTCAGATACGCAGTATTTT.

This chain uses TRBV19 with TRBJ2-2, with D uncertain. This CDR3 region has 12 residues. Germline CDR1 reads LNHDA; CDR2 reads SQIVND (reference sequence). V lost 6 bases and J lost 4, with 6 bases in between. CDR3 nucleotide sequence: TGTGCCAGTAGATCGTTCACCGGGGAGCTGTTTTTT. As protein: CASRSFTGELFF.

The V and J genes are TRBV27 and TRBJ1-1; no clear D gene. Germline V CDR1 and CDR2: MNHEY, SMNVEV (reference sequence). The CDR3 is 13 amino acids. V lost 6 bases and J 0 bases, leaving 8 bases between the germline ends. The CDR3 here is CASSRFMNTEAFF. CDR3 in DNA: TGTGCCAGCAGCAGATTCATGAACACTGAAGCTTTCTTT.

This chain joins TRBV6-1 and TRBJ1-2, with D unresolved. The CDR3 loop spans 13 amino acids. The germline V gene encodes CDR1 MNHNS and CDR2 SASEGT. V was pared by 5 bases and J by 4 bases, with 11 bases between. CDR3: CASSNRASYGYTF. The CDR3 bases are TGTGCCAGCAGTAACCGGGCCTCCTATGGCTACACCTTC.

This clone was counted once. The chain uses TRBV15 and TRBJ2-5; D possibly corresponds to TRBD2 (6 bases). The J call may be incorrect, as the DNA end agrees better with TRBJ2-7. Germline assignment: CDR1 LNHNV and CDR2 YYDKDF (reference sequence). The CDR3 consists of 15 residues. The DNA for the CDR3 is TGTGCCACCAGCCCGGGACTCGGCGACACCTACGAGCAGTACTTC. As protein: CATSPGLGDTYEQYF.

The J gene is TRBJ1-2, the V gene TRBV27, with D possibly TRBD1 on 6 matching bases. CDR3 length: 15 amino acids. V dropped 6 bases and J dropped 4 bases, with 18 bases sitting between them. Looked up from germline, CDR1 is MNHEY and CDR2 is SMNVEV (reference sequence). CDR3 DNA sequence: TGTGCCAGCAGGGGTACCGGGACACTATTCTATGGCTACACCTTC. Translating it yields CASRGTGTLFYGYTF.

V and J are TRBV6-4 and TRBJ2-3, with D hard to call. Trimming left V 2 bases short and J 1 base short, with 10 bases between. This CDR3 comprises 15 residues. Germline V gene lookup returns CDR1 MRHNA and CDR2 SNTAGT. CDR3 sequence: CASSDPALGTDTQYF. The CDR3 region has the DNA TGTGCCAGCAGTGACCCGGCCCTAGGCACAGATACGCAGTATTTT.

This chain uses TRBV6-5 with TRBJ1-3, with D possibly TRBD1 on 6 matching bases. V was pared by 2 bases and J by 1 base, with 12 bases between. This CDR3 spans 16 amino acids. The germline CDR1 and CDR2 sequences are MNHEY and SVGAGI. The CDR3 sequence: CASSYDRPSSGNTIYF. In DNA, the CDR3 is TGTGCCAGCAGTTACGACAGGCCTTCTTCTGGAAACACCATATATTTT.

This clone was picked up a small number of times. The J gene is TRBJ2-7, the V gene TRBV5-1; the D gene is possibly TRBD1 (5 bases). Trimming stripped 4 bases from V and 8 bases from J, with 16 bases between. Germline loops: CDR1 SGHRS, CDR2 YFSETQ. The CDR3 is made up of 13 amino acids. The CDR3: CASSQTPGFKQYF. The CDR3, as DNA: TGCGCCAGCAGCCAAACCCCAGGGTTTAAGCAGTACTTC.

The V gene is TRBV28, the J gene TRBJ2-1, with D possibly being TRBD1 or TRBD2 (5 bases each). In germline, CDR1 is MDHEN, CDR2 SYDVKM. The ends were cut back, 5 bases at V and 6 bases at J, with 20 bases in the middle. CDR3 length: 16 residues. CDR3 DNA: TGTGCCAGCAGTGGGGGTTCCCAACCTTACAGCAATGAGCAGTTCTTC. Its protein is CASSGGSQPYSNEQFF.

The chain carries TRBV30 and TRBJ1-2, with D unclear. The CDR3 is 12 residues long. Trimming removed 2 bases at V and 7 bases at J, with 11 bases between. Per germline, CDR1 GTSNPN and CDR2 SVGIG (reference sequence). The CDR3 DNA sequence: TGTGCCTGGAGTCCCACAAAGGGTGGCTACACCTTC. Residues: CAWSPTKGGYTF.

The rearrangement uses TRBV30 and TRBJ1-6, with D perhaps matching TRBD1 (6 bases). The germline V gene has CDR1 GTSNPN and CDR2 SVGIG (reference sequence). The CDR3 runs 14 residues. Trimming stripped 4 bases from V and 10 bases from J, with 17 bases between. The CDR3 coding sequence is TGTGCCTGGACCCTTGGCGGGGGCGGCTCACCCCTCCACTTT. Translating it yields CAWTLGGGGSPLHF.